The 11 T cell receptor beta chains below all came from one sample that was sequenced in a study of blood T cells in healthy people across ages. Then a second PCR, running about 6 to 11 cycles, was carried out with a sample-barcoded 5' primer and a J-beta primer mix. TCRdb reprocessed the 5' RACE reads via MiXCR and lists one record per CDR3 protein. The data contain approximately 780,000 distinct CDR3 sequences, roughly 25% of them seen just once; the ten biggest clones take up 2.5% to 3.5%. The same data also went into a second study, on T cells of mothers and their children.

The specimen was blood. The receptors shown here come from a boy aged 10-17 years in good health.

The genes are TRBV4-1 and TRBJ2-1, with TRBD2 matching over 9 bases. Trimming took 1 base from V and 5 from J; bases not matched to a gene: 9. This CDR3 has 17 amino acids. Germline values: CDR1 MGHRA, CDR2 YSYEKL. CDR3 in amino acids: CASSQGRASGENNEQFF. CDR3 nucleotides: TGCGCCAGCAGCCAAGGGCGGGCTAGCGGGGAAAACAATGAGCAGTTCTTC.

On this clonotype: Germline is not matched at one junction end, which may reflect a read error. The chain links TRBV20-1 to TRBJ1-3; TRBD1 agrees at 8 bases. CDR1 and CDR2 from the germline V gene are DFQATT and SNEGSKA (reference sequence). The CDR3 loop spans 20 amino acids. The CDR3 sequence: CNARGGVEDRDPYSGNTIYF. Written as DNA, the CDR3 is TGCAATGCTAGAGGGGGGGTGGAGGACAGGGATCCTTACTCTGGAAACACCATATATTTT.

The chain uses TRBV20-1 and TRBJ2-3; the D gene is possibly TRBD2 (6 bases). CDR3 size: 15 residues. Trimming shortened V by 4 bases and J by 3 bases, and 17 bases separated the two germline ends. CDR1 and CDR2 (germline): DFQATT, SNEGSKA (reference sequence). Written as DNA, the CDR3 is TGCAGTGCTACTGGGACTCCCGGGAAGACAGATACGCAGTATTTT. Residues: CSATGTPGKTDTQYF.

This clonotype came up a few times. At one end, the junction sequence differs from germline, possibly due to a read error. The CDR3 DNA reads as TGTGCCAGCAGTGACTCACGAGGACAGCCCCAGCATTTT. This translates into CASSDSRGQPQHF. V and J are TRBV6-5 and TRBJ1-5; the D is unclear. The CDR3 runs to 13 residues. Germline V gives CDR1 MNHEY, CDR2 SVGAGI.

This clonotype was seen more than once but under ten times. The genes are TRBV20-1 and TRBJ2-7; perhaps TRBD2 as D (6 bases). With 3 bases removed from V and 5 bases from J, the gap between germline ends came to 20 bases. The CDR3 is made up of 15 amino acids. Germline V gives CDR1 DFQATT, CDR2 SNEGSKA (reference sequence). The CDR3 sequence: CSASGGNLVRDEQYF. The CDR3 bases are TGCAGTGCTAGTGGGGGGAACTTAGTTCGCGACGAGCAGTACTTC.

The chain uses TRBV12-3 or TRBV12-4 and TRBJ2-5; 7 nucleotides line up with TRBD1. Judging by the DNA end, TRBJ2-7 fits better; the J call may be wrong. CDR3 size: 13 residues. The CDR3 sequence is CASILQGTNEQYF. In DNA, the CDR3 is TGTGCCAGCATCCTACAGGGGACCAACGAGCAGTACTTC.

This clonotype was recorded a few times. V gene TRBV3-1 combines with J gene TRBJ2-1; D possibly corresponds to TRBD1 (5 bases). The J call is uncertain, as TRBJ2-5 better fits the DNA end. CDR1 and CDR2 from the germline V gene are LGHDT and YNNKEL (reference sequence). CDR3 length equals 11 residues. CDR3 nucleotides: TGTGCCAGCAGCGAAACAGGGACCCAGTACTTC. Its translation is CASSETGTQYF.

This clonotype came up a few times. This CDR3 is CASSYSGGTNNQPQHF. The CDR3 DNA reads TGTGCCAGCAGTTACTCAGGGGGTACGAACAATCAGCCCCAGCATTTT. The chain links TRBV6-6 to TRBJ1-5; D perhaps matches TRBD1 (6 bases). Germline CDR1 is MNHNY and CDR2 is SVGAGI (reference sequence). The CDR3 contains 16 residues. The V end was cut by 0 bases, the J end by 3 bases, with 12 bases between.

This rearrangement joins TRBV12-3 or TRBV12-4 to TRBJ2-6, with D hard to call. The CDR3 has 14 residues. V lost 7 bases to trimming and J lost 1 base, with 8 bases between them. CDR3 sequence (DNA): TGTGCCAGCAAAGGGTTTTCTGGGGCCAACGTCCTGACTTTC. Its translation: CASKGFSGANVLTF.

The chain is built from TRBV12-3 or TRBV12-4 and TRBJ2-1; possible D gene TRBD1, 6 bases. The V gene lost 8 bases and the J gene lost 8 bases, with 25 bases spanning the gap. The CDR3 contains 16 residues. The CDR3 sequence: CASLGQRSPKRDEQFF. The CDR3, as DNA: TGTGCCAGCCTGGGACAAAGAAGCCCTAAAAGGGATGAGCAGTTCTTC.

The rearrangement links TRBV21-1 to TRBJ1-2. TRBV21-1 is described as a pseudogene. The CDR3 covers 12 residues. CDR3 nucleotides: TGTGCCAGCAGCAAGTGTATGGATGGCTACACCTTC. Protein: CASSKCMDGYTF.